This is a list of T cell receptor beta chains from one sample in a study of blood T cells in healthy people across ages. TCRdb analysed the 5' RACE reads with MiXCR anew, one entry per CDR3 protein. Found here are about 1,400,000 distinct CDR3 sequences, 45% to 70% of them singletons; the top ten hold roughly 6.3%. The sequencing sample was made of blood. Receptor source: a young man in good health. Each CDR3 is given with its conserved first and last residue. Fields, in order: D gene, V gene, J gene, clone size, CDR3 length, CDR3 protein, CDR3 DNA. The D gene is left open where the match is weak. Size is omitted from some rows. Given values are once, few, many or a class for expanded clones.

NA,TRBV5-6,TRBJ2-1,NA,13,CASSIDGHNEQFF,TGTGCCAGCAGTATAGACGGCCACAATGAGCAGTTCTTC
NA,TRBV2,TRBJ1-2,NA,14,CASSEPDRNYGYTF,TGTGCCAGCAGTGAACCGGACAGAAACTATGGCTACACCTTC
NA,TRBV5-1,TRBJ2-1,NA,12,CASSLLFDEQFF,TGCGCCAGCAGCTTGCTGTTCGATGAGCAGTTCTTC
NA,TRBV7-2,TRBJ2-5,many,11,CASSGGETQYF,TGTGCCAGCAGCGGAGGGGAGACCCAGTACTTC
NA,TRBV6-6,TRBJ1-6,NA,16,CASNRDGASYNSPLHF,TGTGCCAGCAACCGGGACGGAGCCTCCTATAATTCACCCCTCCACTTT
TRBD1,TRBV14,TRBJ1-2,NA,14,CASSQGTETYGYTF,TGTGCCAGCAGCCAGGGGACAGAAACATATGGCTACACCTTC
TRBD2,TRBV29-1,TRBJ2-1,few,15,CSMGGREVSYNEQFF,TGCAGCATGGGGGGACGGGAGGTATCCTACAATGAGCAGTTCTTC
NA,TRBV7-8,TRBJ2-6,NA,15,CASSLVLSEANVLTF,TGTGCCAGCAGCTTAGTCCTGTCGGAGGCCAACGTCCTGACTTTC
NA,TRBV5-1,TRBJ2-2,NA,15,CASSVGVEFTGELFF,TGCGCCAGCAGCGTAGGCGTAGAATTCACCGGGGAGCTGTTTTTT
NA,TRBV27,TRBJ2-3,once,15,CASSLRGSSADTQYF,TGTGCCAGCAGTTTAAGGGGCTCCTCCGCAGATACGCAGTATTTT
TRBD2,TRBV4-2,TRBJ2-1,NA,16,CASSLGTSGASDEQFF,TGTGCCAGCAGCCTAGGGACTAGCGGGGCTTCGGATGAGCAGTTCTTC
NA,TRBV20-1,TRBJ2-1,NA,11,CSANSHNEQFF,TGCAGTGCTAACTCGCACAATGAGCAGTTCTTC
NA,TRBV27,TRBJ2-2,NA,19,CASSSSIETGLFGTGELFF,TGTGCCAGCAGTTCTAGCATAGAAACAGGGTTGTTCGGAACCGGGGAGCTGTTTTTT
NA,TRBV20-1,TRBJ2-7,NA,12,CSAHGPSYEQYF,TGCAGTGCGCACGGCCCCTCCTACGAGCAGTACTTC
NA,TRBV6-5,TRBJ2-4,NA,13,CASSYDSKNIQYF,TGTGCCAGCAGTTACGACAGCAAAAACATTCAGTACTTC
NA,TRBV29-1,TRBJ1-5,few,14,CSVDGSWNNQPQHF,TGCAGCGTTGACGGGAGCTGGAACAATCAGCCCCAGCATTTT
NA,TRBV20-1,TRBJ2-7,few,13,CSAPKTGSYEQYF,TGCAGTGCTCCAAAGACAGGTTCCTACGAGCAGTACTTC
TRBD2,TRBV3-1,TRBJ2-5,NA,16,CASSLFPGLADNEQYF,TGTGCCAGCAGCCTGTTCCCGGGACTAGCAGACAATGAGCAGTACTTC
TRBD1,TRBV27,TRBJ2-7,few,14,CASSFSRGPYEQYF,TGTGCCAGCAGCTTCTCCAGGGGGCCCTACGAGCAGTACTTC
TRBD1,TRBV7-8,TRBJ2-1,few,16,CASSFKTQGAGDEQFF,TGTGCCAGCAGCTTTAAAACACAGGGGGCTGGAGATGAGCAGTTCTTC
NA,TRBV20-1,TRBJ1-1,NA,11,CSAQDDTEAFF,TGCAGTGCACAAGACGACACTGAAGCTTTCTTT
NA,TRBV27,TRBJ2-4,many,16,CASSLWQGGTKNIQYF,TGTGCCAGCAGTTTATGGCAGGGGGGTACCAAAAACATTCAGTACTTC
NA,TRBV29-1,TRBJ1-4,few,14,CSVNTPTDSEELFF,TGCAGCGTTAATACGCCCACAGACTCCGAGGAACTGTTTTTT
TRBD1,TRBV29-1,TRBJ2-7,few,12,CSAETGSNEQYF,TGCAGCGCGGAGACAGGGAGCAACGAGCAGTACTTC
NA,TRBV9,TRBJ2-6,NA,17,CASSEVGANSGANVLTF,TGTGCCAGCAGCGAGGTCGGTGCCAACTCTGGGGCCAACGTCCTGACTTTC
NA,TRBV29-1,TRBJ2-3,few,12,CSVEGRRDTQYF,TGCAGCGTTGAGGGGCGTAGAGATACGCAGTATTTT